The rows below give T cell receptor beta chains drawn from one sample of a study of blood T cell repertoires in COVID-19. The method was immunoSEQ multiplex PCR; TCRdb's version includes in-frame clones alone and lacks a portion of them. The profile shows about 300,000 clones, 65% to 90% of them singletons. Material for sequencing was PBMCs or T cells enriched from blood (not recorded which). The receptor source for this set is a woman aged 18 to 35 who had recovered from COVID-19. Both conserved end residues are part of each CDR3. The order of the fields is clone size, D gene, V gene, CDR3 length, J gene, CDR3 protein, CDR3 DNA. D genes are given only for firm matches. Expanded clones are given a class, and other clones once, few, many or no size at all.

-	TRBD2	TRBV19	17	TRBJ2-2	CASSKGLAGDNTGELFF	TGTGCCAGTAGTAAAGGACTAGCGGGAGATAACACCGGGGAGCTGTTTTTT
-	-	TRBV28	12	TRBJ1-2	CASSLGRYGYTF	TGTGCCAGCAGTTTAGGCAGATATGGCTACACCTTC
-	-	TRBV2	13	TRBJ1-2	CASSSRGDYGYTF	TGTGCCAGCAGTTCCAGGGGTGACTATGGCTACACCTTC
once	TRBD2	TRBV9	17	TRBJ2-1	CASSVGSGGASGNEQFF	TGTGCCAGCAGCGTAGGCAGCGGGGGGGCCAGTGGCAATGAGCAGTTCTTC
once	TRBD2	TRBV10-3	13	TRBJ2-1	CAIGGDYGKAQFF	TGTGCCATCGGAGGGGACTACGGGAAAGCGCAGTTCTTC
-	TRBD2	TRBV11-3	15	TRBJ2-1	CASSLKLAGGDEQFF	TGTGCCAGCAGCTTGAAACTAGCGGGAGGGGATGAGCAGTTCTTC
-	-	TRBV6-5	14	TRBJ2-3	CASSPTGPTDTQYF	TGTGCCAGCAGCCCCACGGGTCCTACAGATACGCAGTATTTT
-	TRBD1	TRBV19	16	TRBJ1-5	CASSKGTAVGLQPQHF	TGTGCCAGTAGTAAAGGGACAGCGGTGGGGTTACAGCCCCAGCATTTT
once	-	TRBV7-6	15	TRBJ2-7	CASSQRAGENHEQYF	TGTGCCAGCAGTCAAAGGGCAGGGGAAAACCACGAGCAGTACTTC
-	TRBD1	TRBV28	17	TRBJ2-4	CASSLFRGQHDSDIQYF	TGTGCCAGCAGTTTATTCCGGGGACAGCACGATTCGGACATTCAGTACTTC
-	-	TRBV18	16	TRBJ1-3	CASSPTHGDSGNTIYF	TGTGCCAGCTCACCAACCCACGGAGACTCTGGAAACACCATATATTTT
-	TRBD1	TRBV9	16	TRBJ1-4	CASSDGTDTTNEKLFF	TGTGCCAGCAGCGATGGGACAGACACAACTAATGAAAAACTGTTTTTT
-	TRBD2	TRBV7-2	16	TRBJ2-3	CASSLLLAGSMDTQYF	TGTGCCAGCAGCTTACTCCTAGCGGGGTCAATGGATACGCAGTATTTT
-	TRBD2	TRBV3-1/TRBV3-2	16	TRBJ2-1	CASSRLAGGPGNEQFF	TGTGCCAGCAGCCGCCTCGCGGGGGGGCCGGGCAATGAGCAGTTCTTC
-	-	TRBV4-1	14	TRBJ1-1	CASSSPGTHTEAFF	TGCGCCAGCAGCTCCCCGGGGACACACACTGAAGCTTTCTTT
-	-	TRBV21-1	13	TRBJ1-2	CASSNGTGEGYTF	TGTGCCAGCAGCAACGGGACAGGGGAGGGCTACACCTTC
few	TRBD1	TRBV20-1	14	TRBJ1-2	CSASVGTGGYGYTF	TGCAGTGCTAGTGTCGGGACAGGGGGCTATGGCTACACCTTC
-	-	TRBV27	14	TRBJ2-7	CASSPGHHPYEQYF	TGTGCCAGCAGCCCGGGACACCATCCCTACGAGCAGTACTTC
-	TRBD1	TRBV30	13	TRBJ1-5	CAWSGTGDQPQHF	TGTGCCTGGAGTGGTACAGGGGATCAGCCCCAGCATTTT
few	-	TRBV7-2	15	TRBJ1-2	CASSKSGGAVYGYTF	TGTGCCAGCAGCAAAAGCGGGGGCGCGGTCTATGGCTACACCTTC
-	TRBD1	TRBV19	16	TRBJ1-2	CASSIGLWTGDYGYTF	TGTGCCAGTAGTATCGGTCTGTGGACAGGGGACTATGGCTACACCTTC
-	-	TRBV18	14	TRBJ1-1	CASSPGAPNTEAFF	TGTGCCAGCTCACCGGGGGCCCCTAACACTGAAGCTTTCTTT
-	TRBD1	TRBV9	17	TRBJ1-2	CASSGGQGGFVYYGYTF	TGTGCCAGCAGCGGGGGACAGGGGGGTTTTGTTTACTATGGCTACACCTTC
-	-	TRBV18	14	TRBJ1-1	CASSPTKGHAEAFF	TGTGCCAGCTCCCCCACTAAGGGACACGCTGAAGCTTTCTTT
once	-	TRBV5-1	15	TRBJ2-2	CASSLSQGLTGELFF	TGCGCCAGCAGCTTGTCCCAGGGGCTCACCGGGGAGCTGTTTTTT
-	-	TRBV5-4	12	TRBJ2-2	CASSGQAGELFF	TGTGCCAGCAGCGGTCAGGCCGGGGAGCTGTTTTTT
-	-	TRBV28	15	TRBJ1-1	CASSQRDGSYTEAFF	TGTGCCAGCAGCCAGCGAGATGGGAGTTACACTGAAGCTTTCTTT
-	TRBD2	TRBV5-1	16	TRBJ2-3	CASSLAAGGLADTQYF	TGCGCCAGCAGCTTGGCAGCGGGGGGGTTAGCAGATACGCAGTATTTT
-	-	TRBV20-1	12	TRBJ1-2	CSASLFNYGYTF	TGCAGTGCTAGTCTCTTTAACTATGGCTACACCTTC
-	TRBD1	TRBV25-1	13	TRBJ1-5	CASAGQGNQPQHF	TGTGCCAGCGCGGGACAGGGCAATCAGCCCCAGCATTTT
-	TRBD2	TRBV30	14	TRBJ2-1	CAWSVASGDNEQFF	TGTGCCTGGAGTGTTGCTAGCGGGGACAATGAGCAGTTCTTC
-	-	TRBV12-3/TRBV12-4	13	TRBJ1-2	CASSRQANYGYTF	TGTGCCAGCAGTAGACAGGCTAACTATGGCTACACCTTC
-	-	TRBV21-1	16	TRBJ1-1	CASSSSDLGRNTEAFF	TGTGCCAGCAGCAGTTCGGACCTGGGGAGGAACACTGAAGCTTTCTTT
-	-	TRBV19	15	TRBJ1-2	CASSVAGGTDYGYTF	TGTGCCAGTAGTGTCGCCGGAGGGACTGACTATGGCTACACCTTC
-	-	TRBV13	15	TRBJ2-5	CASSLRRGDRETQYF	TGTGCCAGCAGTTTAAGGCGGGGTGATCGAGAGACCCAGTACTTC
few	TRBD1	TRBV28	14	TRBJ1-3	CASYRGFYGNTIYF	TGTGCCAGTTACAGGGGGTTTTATGGAAACACCATATATTTT
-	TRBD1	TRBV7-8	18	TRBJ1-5	CASSSQYDRAAGNQPQHF	TGTGCCAGCAGCTCCCAGTATGACAGGGCTGCGGGCAATCAGCCCCAGCATTTT
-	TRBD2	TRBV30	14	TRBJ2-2	CAWSVSSGAGELFF	TGTGCCTGGAGTGTCTCTAGCGGGGCCGGGGAGCTGTTTTTT
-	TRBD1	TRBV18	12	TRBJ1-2	CASSPEDREYTF	TGTGCCAGCTCTCCAGAGGACAGGGAATACACCTTC
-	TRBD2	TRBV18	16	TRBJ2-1	CASSQGTSGGGNEQFF	TGTGCCAGCTCACAAGGGACTAGCGGAGGGGGGAATGAGCAGTTCTTC
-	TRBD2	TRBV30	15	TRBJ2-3	CAWSVGGGGADTQYF	TGTGCCTGGAGTGTAGGAGGCGGGGGAGCAGATACGCAGTATTTT
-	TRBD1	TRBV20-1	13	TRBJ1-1	CSASQGGNTEAFF	TGCAGTGCTAGTCAGGGGGGGAACACTGAAGCTTTCTTT
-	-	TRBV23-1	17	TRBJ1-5	CASSQSPPTVSNQPQHF	TGCGCCAGCAGTCAATCTCCGCCCACTGTTAGCAATCAGCCCCAGCATTTT
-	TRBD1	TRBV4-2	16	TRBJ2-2	CASSQYRGQDTGELFF	TGTGCCAGCAGCCAATACAGGGGGCAGGACACCGGGGAGCTGTTTTTT
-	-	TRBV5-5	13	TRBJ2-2	CASSFADTGELFF	TGTGCCAGCAGCTTTGCAGACACCGGGGAGCTGTTTTTT
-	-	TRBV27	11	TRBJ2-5	CASTHHQTQYF	TGTGCCAGCACCCATCATCAGACCCAGTACTTC
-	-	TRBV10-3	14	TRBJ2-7	CAISETGSPYEQYF	TGTGCCATCAGTGAGACAGGGTCCCCCTACGAGCAGTACTTC
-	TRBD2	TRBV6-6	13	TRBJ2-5	CASKVAGGETQYF	TGTGCCAGCAAAGTAGCGGGAGGTGAGACCCAGTACTTC
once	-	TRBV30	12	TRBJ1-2	CAWVRGGYGYTF	TGTGCCTGGGTCCGGGGAGGATATGGCTACACCTTC
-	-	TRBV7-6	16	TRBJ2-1	CASSFQGSQNYNEQFF	TGTGCCAGCAGCTTTCAGGGTAGCCAGAACTACAATGAGCAGTTCTTC
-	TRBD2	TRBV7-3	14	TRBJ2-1	CASSLRTSGNEQFF	TGTGCCAGCAGCTTAAGGACTAGCGGAAATGAGCAGTTCTTC
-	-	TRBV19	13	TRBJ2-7	CASSHKGGAEQYF	TGTGCCAGTTCCCATAAAGGGGGGGCCGAGCAGTACTTC
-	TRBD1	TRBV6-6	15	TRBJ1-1	CASSDQQGADTEAFF	TGTGCCAGCAGTGATCAACAGGGGGCGGACACTGAAGCTTTCTTT
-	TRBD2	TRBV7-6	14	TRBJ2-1	CASSFSGGVIEQFF	TGTGCCAGCAGCTTTAGCGGGGGGGTCATTGAGCAGTTCTTC
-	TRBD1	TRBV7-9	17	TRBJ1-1	CASSLGQGATVRTEAFF	TGTGCCAGCAGCTTAGGGCAGGGGGCCACCGTGCGAACTGAAGCTTTCTTT